The T cell receptor beta chain under discussion was sequenced for a study of OX40 agonist ivuxolimab in advanced cancers. As for the study in general: Participants, roughly 81% male, averaged roughly 60 years of age, ranging from about 23 to 79. Earlier anti-PD-1, anti-PD-L1 or anti-CTLA-4 therapy was permitted; about 39% had received some. Study outcomes and limitations: On average, CD8+ T cells showed a greater number of expanded clones than CD4+.

The CDR3 covers 15 residues. CDR1 is MNHEY and CDR2 is SMNVEV in the germline V gene (reference sequence). J lost 1 base, V lost 6 bases, and 8 bases had no gene match. Patients with autoimmune history or systemic immunosuppression were excluded. Notes on this clone: Its specificity is unknown.

This table comes from immunoSEQ multiplex PCR, and its TCRdb copy is limited to in-frame clones, with some not included. The sample lists over 90,000 clones, about 86% occurring once. The chain is built from TRBV27 and TRBJ1-1, with 7 bases aligning to TRBD1. The receptor was derived from an adult with an advanced solid tumor such as melanoma, head and neck, liver or kidney cancer. The sequenced sample was CD4+ or CD8+ T cells sorted from blood, obtained in a trial of the OX40 agonist ivuxolimab. The CDR3 here is CASRKFRDRNTEAFF. The CDR3 DNA follows: TGTGCCAGCAGAAAATTCCGGGACAGGAACACTGAAGCTTTCTTT.